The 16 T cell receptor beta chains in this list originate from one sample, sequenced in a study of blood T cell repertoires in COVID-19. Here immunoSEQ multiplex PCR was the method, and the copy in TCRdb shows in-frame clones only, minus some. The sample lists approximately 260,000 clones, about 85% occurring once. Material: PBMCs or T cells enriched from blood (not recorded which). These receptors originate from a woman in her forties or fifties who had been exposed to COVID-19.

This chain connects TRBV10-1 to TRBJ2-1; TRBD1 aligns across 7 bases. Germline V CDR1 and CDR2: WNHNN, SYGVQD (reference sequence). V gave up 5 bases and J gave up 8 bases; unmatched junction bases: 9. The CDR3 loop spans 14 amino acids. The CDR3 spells CASSSGSRGHEQFF. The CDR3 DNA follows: TGCGCCAGCAGTAGTGGGTCGAGGGGGCATGAGCAGTTCTTC.

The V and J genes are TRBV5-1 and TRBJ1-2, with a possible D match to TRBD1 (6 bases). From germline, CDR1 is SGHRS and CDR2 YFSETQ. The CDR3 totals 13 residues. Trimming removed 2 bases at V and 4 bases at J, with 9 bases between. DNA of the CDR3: TGCGCCAGCAGCTTAGACAGGACCTATGGCTACACCTTC. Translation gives CASSLDRTYGYTF.

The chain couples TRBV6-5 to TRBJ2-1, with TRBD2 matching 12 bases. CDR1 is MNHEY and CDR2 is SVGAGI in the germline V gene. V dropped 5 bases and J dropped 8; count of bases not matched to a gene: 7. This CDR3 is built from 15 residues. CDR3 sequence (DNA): TGTGCCAGCAGTAACGGACTAGCGGGGACGGATGAGCAGTTCTTC. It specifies CASSNGLAGTDEQFF.

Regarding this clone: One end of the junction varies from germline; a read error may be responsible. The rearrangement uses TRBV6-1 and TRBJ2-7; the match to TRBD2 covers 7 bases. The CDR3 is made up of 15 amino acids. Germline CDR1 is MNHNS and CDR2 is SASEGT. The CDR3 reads CASREGTTSSYEQYF. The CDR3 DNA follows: TGTGCCAGCAGGGAAGGGACTACCTCCTCCTACGAGCAGTACTTC.

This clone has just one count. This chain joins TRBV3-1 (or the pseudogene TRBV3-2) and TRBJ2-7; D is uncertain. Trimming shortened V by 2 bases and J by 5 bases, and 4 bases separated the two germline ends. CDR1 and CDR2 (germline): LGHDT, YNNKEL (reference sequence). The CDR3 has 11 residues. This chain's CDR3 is CASSQSDEQYF. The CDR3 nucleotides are TGTGCCAGCAGCCAATCTGACGAGCAGTACTTC.

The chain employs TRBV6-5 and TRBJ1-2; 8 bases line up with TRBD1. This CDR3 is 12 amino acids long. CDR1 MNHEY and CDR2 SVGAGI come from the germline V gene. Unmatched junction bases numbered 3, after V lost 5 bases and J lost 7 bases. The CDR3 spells CASSRTGIGYTF. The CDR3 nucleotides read TGTGCCAGCAGTCGGACAGGGATTGGCTACACCTTC.

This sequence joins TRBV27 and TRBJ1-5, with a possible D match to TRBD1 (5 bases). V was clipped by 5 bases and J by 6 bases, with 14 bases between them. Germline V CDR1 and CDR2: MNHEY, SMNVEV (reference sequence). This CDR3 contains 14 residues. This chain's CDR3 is CASSRARVSQPQHF. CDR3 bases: TGTGCCAGCAGTCGCGCCAGGGTGAGTCAGCCCCAGCATTTT.

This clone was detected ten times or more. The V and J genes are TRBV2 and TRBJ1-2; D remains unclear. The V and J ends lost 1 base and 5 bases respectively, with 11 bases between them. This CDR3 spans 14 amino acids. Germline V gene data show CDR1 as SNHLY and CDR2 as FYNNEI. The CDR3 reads CASSEVRAGYGYTF. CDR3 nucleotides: TGTGCCAGCAGTGAAGTAAGGGCGGGATATGGCTACACCTTC. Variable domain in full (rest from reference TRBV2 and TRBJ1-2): EPEVTQTPSHQVTQMGQEVILRCVPISNHLYFYWYRQILGQKVEFLVSFYNNEISEKSEIFDDQFSVERPDGSNFTLKIRSTKLEDSAMYFCASSEVRAGYGYTFGSGTRLTVV.

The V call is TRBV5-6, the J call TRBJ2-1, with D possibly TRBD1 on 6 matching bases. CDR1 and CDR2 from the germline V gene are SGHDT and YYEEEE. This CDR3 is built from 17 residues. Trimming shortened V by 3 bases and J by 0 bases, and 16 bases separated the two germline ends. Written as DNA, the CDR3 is TGTGCCAGCAGCTGGACACAGGGTCTGAGCTCCTACAATGAGCAGTTCTTC. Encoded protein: CASSWTQGLSSYNEQFF.

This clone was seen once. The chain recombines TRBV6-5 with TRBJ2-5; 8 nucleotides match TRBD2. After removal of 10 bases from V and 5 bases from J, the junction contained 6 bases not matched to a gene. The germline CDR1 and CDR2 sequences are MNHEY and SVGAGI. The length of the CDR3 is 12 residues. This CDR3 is CATTGGLETQYF. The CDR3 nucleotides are TGTGCCACCACGGGGGGGCTGGAGACCCAGTACTTC.

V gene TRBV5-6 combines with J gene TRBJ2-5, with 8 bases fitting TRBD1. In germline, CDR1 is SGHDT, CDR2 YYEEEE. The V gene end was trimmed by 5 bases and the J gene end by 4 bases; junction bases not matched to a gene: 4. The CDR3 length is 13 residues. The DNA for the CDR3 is TGTGCCAGCAGTCGAGACAGGGGAGAGACCCAGTACTTC. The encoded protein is CASSRDRGETQYF.

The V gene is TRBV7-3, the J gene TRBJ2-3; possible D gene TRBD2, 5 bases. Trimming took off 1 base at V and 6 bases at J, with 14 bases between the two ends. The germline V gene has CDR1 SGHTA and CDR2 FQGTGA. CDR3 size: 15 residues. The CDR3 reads CASSLSSNGDDTQYF. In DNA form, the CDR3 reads TGTGCCAGCAGCTTAAGTTCCAACGGGGATGATACGCAGTATTTT.

Written as DNA, the CDR3 is TGTGCCAGCAGCCATACACCTCGCAAAAACATTCAGTACTTC. Translation gives CASSHTPRKNIQYF. The J gene is TRBJ2-4, the V gene TRBV3-1 (or the pseudogene TRBV3-2), with no clear D. The germline gives CDR1 LGHDT, CDR2 YNNKEL (reference sequence). There are 14 residues in the CDR3. V lost 3 bases and J 3 bases, leaving 9 bases between the germline ends.

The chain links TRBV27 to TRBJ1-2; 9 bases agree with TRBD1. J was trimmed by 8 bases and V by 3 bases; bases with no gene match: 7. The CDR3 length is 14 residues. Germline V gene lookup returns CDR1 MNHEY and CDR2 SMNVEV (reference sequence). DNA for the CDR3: TGTGCCAGCAGTTTCTCCGGACAGGGGAGGGGCTACACCTTC. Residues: CASSFSGQGRGYTF.

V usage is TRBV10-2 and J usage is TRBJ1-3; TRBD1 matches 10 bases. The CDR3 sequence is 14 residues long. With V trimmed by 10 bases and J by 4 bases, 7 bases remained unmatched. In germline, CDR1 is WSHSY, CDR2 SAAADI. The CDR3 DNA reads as TGCGCCACCCGGACAGGGGGAAACGGAAACACCATATATTTT. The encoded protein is CATRTGGNGNTIYF.

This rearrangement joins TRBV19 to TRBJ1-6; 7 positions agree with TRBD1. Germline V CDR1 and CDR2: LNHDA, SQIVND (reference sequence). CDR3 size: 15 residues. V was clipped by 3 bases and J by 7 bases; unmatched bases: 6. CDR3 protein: CASSMIGGTNSPLHF. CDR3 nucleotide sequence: TGTGCCAGTAGTATGATAGGGGGCACGAATTCACCCCTCCACTTT.